This T cell receptor (beta chain) appears in the sequencing data of a study of blood T cell repertoires in COVID-19. Original processing methods: Reference gene primer amplification gave nucleated cell count estimates. The assay was immunoSEQ multiplex PCR, and TCRdb's table has in-frame clones only and misses some. V, J and clone size were drawn from that table, and D and trimming were deduced from the DNA. The sample holds 210,000 or so clones, roughly nine tenths seen once. The germline V gene encodes CDR1 MDHEN and CDR2 SYDVKM. This CDR3 comprises 15 residues. The junction had 11 bases not matched to a gene; V was cut back by 8 bases and J by 3 bases. Participants reported their clinical history, and cohort assignment relied on those reports. The study counted Cohort 3 donors as recovered given two negative PCRs, clearance, or symptom resolution.

The sequenced material came from PBMCs or T cells enriched from blood (not recorded which). This chain joins TRBV28 and TRBJ1-1; 8 positions match TRBD1. The sequence was collected from a young man who had recovered from COVID-19. CDR3 coding DNA: TGTGCCAGCTCTACCGCAGGGGGCGGCGACACTGAAGCTTTCTTT. As protein: CASSTAGGGDTEAFF.